This T cell receptor (beta chain) was captured by sequencing in a study of cytomegalovirus exposure and HLA in healthy donors. Points from the study as a whole: Presence/absence analyses took donor sequencing depth as roughly uniform.

PCR was performed using 60 Vbeta and 13 Jbeta primers. The repertoire was sequenced with immunoSEQ multiplex PCR; TCRdb's copy has only in-frame clones and lacks some. The sample contains approximately 120,000 clones, 73% of which appear only once. Sample share makes this clone medium-sized. Its antigen remains unidentified. Germline CDR1 and CDR2: MNHNS and SASEGT. The CDR3 length is 15 residues. V lost 3 bases, J lost 6 bases, and 14 bases lay in between. The V call is TRBV6-1, the J call TRBJ1-4, with a possible D match to TRBD1 (5 bases). The sample comprised PBMCs. The TCR originated in a man in his fifties or sixties in good health and CMV-seropositive. The CDR3 sequence: CASSDDFGGDEKLFF. Here the CDR3 DNA reads TGTGCCAGCAGTGACGACTTCGGGGGTGATGAAAAACTGTTTTTT.